A single sample is the source of the 17 T cell receptor beta chains below, sequenced in a study of cytomegalovirus exposure and HLA in healthy donors. TCRdb keeps only in-frame clones here, not all; method: immunoSEQ multiplex PCR. The sample includes 150,000 to 200,000 clones, 80% to 90% of them seen just once. Sequences were obtained from PBMCs. These receptors all stem from a woman aged 25 to 39 in good health and CMV-seronegative.

The gene calls are TRBV13 and TRBJ1-4; tentative D call: TRBD1 (5 bases). CDR1 is PRHDT, CDR2 FYEKMQ, per germline (reference sequence). The length of the CDR3 is 19 residues. The V and J ends lost 5 bases and 1 base respectively, with 23 bases between them. The CDR3 spells CASSPRLGGTFVTNEKLFF. The CDR3 DNA follows: TGTGCCAGCAGCCCCCGTTTGGGGGGGACGTTTGTAACTAATGAAAAACTGTTTTTT.

V gene TRBV5-4 combines with J gene TRBJ1-1, with TRBD1 identical over 11 bases. The V and J ends lost 5 bases and 5 bases, in that order; junction bases with no gene match: 5. This CDR3 spans 14 amino acids. Germline V lookup: CDR1 SGHNT, CDR2 YYREEE (reference sequence). The CDR3 protein is CASRWTGGGTEAFF. Here the CDR3 DNA reads TGTGCCAGCAGATGGACAGGGGGCGGAACTGAAGCTTTCTTT. Full variable domain (rest looked up from reference TRBV5-4 and TRBJ1-1): ETGVTQSPTHLIKTRGQQVTLRCSSQSGHNTVSWYQQALGQGPQFIFQYYREEENGRGNFPPRFSGLQFPNYSSELNVNALELDDSALYLCASRWTGGGTEAFFGQGTRLTVV.

V usage is TRBV5-6 and J usage is TRBJ2-7; 7 nucleotides align to TRBD1. The junction had 6 bases not matched to a gene; V was cut back by 0 bases and J by 6 bases. There are 14 residues in the CDR3. Germline CDR1 and CDR2: SGHDT and YYEEEE. This CDR3 reads CASSLDKGAGEQYF. In DNA, the CDR3 is TGTGCCAGCAGCTTGGATAAGGGGGCAGGCGAGCAGTACTTC.

This chain uses TRBV2 with TRBJ2-1, with 8 bases aligning to TRBD2. The V gene end was trimmed by 8 bases and the J gene end by 1 base; junction bases not matched to a gene: 10. Germline-derived CDR1 and CDR2 are SNHLY and FYNNEI. CDR3 length: 16 residues. CDR3 residues: CASLKLASGSYNEQFF. CDR3 coding DNA: TGTGCCAGCCTAAAGTTGGCTAGCGGGTCCTACAATGAGCAGTTCTTC.

CDR3 in DNA: TGTGCCAGACGGTGGCAGGGGGCCGTAGATACGCAGTATTTT. It codes for CARRWQGAVDTQYF. This chain links TRBV5-3 with TRBJ2-3; TRBD1 matches 8 bases. TRBV5-3 is reported as an ORF; its role is uncertain. The CDR3 is 14 residues long. Unmatched junction bases numbered 9, after V lost 7 bases and J lost 5 bases.

V is TRBV4-1 and J is TRBJ2-7; 8 bases fit TRBD2. This CDR3 comprises 15 residues. With V trimmed by 0 bases and J by 2 bases, 3 bases remained unmatched. Germline loops: CDR1 MGHRA, CDR2 YSYEKL. The CDR3 region has the DNA TGCGCCAGCAGCCAAGATCGCGGGGGGACCTACGAGCAGTACTTC. It encodes CASSQDRGGTYEQYF.

The chain carries TRBV5-8 and TRBJ1-2; TRBD1 matches 7 bases. The CDR3 has 15 residues. CDR1 and CDR2 (germline): SGHTS, YDEGEE. Trimming cost V 4 bases and J 0 bases; bases outside gene matches: 6. Written as DNA, the CDR3 is TGTGCCAGCAGCCCGTGGGGACAGACTAACTATGGCTACACCTTC. Its protein is CASSPWGQTNYGYTF. Drawing the rest from reference TRBV5-8 and TRBJ1-2, the complete variable domain is EAGVTQSPTHLIKTRGQQATLRCSPISGHTSVYWYQQALGLGLQFLLWYDEGEERNRGNFPPRFSGRQFPNYSSELNVNALELEDSALYLCASSPWGQTNYGYTFGSGTRLTVV.

This rearrangement joins TRBV5-6 to TRBJ1-2, with TRBD1 matching over 10 bases. With 4 bases clipped from V and 9 bases from J, the junction kept 9 bases outside the gene matches. The CDR3 length is 14 residues. Looked up from germline, CDR1 is SGHDT and CDR2 is YYEEEE. The CDR3 spells CASSKRTGGGSYTF. The CDR3 nucleotides read TGTGCCAGCAGCAAACGGACAGGGGGAGGGAGCTACACCTTC.

V usage is TRBV27 and J usage is TRBJ2-1; 9 bases are shared with TRBD1. This CDR3 is 17 amino acids long. Germline CDR1 MNHEY, CDR2 SMNVEV (reference sequence). Germline trimming cut 0 bases from V and 6 bases from J; bases unmatched to any gene: 9. CDR3 sequence (DNA): TGTGCCAGCAGTTTATCTTTTCTGGGACAGGGTAGCAATGAGCAGTTCTTC. It translates to CASSLSFLGQGSNEQFF.

This sequence joins TRBV5-6 and TRBJ1-5; a possible D gene is TRBD1 (5 bases). CDR3 length: 16 amino acids. Per germline, CDR1 SGHDT and CDR2 YYEEEE. V lost 0 bases and J lost 5, with 15 bases in between. The chain's CDR3 is CASSLAAQGIHQPQHF. The CDR3 coding sequence is TGTGCCAGCAGCTTGGCCGCGCAGGGCATTCATCAGCCCCAGCATTTT.

CDR3: CASSTRDRGSYEQYF. DNA for the CDR3: TGCGCCAGCAGCACCCGGGACAGGGGCTCCTACGAGCAGTACTTC. The gene calls are TRBV5-1 and TRBJ2-7, with 10 positions matching TRBD1. V was pared by 4 bases and J by 0 bases, with 4 bases of the junction left unmatched. This CDR3 comprises 15 residues. The germline V gene has CDR1 SGHRS and CDR2 YFSETQ.

This chain uses TRBV27 with TRBJ2-7; D remains unclear. In germline, CDR1 is MNHEY, CDR2 SMNVEV (reference sequence). V was trimmed by 4 bases and J by 3 bases, leaving 13 bases between them. The length of the CDR3 is 14 residues. The CDR3 reads CASSSAPGGYEQYF. CDR3 coding DNA: TGTGCCAGCAGTTCTGCGCCCGGTGGCTACGAGCAGTACTTC.

The chain is built from TRBV6-5 and TRBJ1-6; D not resolved. Trimming left V 5 bases short and J 5 bases short, with 7 bases between. This CDR3 comprises 13 residues. Per the germline V gene, CDR1 is MNHEY and CDR2 is SVGAGI. In DNA, the CDR3 is TGTGCCAGCAGTGGCGGGAATAATTCACCCCTCCACTTT. Its translation: CASSGGNNSPLHF.

The chain links TRBV30 to TRBJ1-4; TRBD1 agrees at 7 bases. CDR3 length: 13 amino acids. V trimming: 4 bases; J trimming: 10 bases; junction bases outside the gene matches: 9. Germline assignment: CDR1 GTSNPN and CDR2 SVGIG (reference sequence). This chain's CDR3 is CAWNQTGWAKLFF. The CDR3, as DNA: TGTGCCTGGAACCAGACAGGGTGGGCAAAACTGTTTTTT.

The chain recombines TRBV6-6 with TRBJ1-5, with D possibly TRBD1 on 5 matching bases. V lost 6 bases and J 0 bases, leaving 12 bases between the germline ends. Looked up from germline, CDR1 is MNHNY and CDR2 is SVGAGI (reference sequence). The CDR3 has 15 amino acids. The CDR3 spells CASRQGGDSNQPQHF. The CDR3 DNA is TGTGCCAGCAGGCAGGGTGGGGATAGCAATCAGCCCCAGCATTTT.

As for this clone: Germline and junction disagree at one end, which may indicate a read error. The J gene is TRBJ1-4, the V gene TRBV27; D is unresolved. Per germline, CDR1 MNHEY and CDR2 SMNVEV (reference sequence). This CDR3 has 16 amino acids. The CDR3 region is CASRRGVGTTSEKLFF. In DNA form, the CDR3 reads TGTGCCAGCAGAAGAGGAGTCGGAACCACTAGTGAAAAACTGTTTTTT.

V usage is TRBV4-1 and J usage is TRBJ2-3; D possibly corresponds to TRBD2 (6 bases). The V end was cut by 1 base, the J end by 2 bases, with 13 bases between. The V gene's germline CDR1 is MGHRA and CDR2 YSYEKL. The length of the CDR3 is 16 residues. The CDR3 DNA follows: TGCGCCAGCAGCCAAGCCCACCCGGGAGACACAGATACGCAGTATTTT. Its protein is CASSQAHPGDTDTQYF.